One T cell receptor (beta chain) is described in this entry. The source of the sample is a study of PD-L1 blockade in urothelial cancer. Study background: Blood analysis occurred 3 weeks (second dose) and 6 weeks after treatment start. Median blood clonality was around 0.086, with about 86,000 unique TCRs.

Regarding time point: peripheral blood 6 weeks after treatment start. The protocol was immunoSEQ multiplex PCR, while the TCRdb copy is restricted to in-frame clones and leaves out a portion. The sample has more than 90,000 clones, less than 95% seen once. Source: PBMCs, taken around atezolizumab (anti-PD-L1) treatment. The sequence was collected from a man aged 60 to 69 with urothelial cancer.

The CDR3: CASSRSTSGRENEQFF. For the CDR3, the DNA is TGTGCCAGCAGCCGAAGCACTAGCGGGAGGGAGAATGAGCAGTTCTTC. The V and J genes are TRBV5-4 and TRBJ2-1, with 13 positions matching TRBD2. V was pared by 4 bases and J by 7 bases, with 8 bases of the junction left unmatched. The CDR3 runs to 16 residues. Germline V gene data show CDR1 as SGHNT and CDR2 as YYREEE (reference sequence).